This entry is about one T cell receptor beta chain. Seattle's enrolled individuals joined amid active infection and were then monitored longitudinally. This entry is derived from a study of blood T cell repertoires in COVID-19. In the study overall: Samples taken during acute and convalescent COVID-19 were collected in the United States, Italy and Spain. Nucleic acid was either cDNA or gDNA, and it came from T cells, B-cell-depleted T cells, or PBMCs.

Per the study methods: Reference gene primer amplification gave nucleated cell count estimates. Method: immunoSEQ multiplex PCR; TCRdb's copy keeps in-frame clones and lacks some. V and J calls and clone size come straight from that table; D and trimming were deduced from the DNA. The table records about 270,000 clones, less than 85% of them present only once. The CDR3 loop spans 14 amino acids. With 1 base clipped from V and 5 bases from J, the junction kept 5 bases outside the gene matches. The germline CDR1 and CDR2 sequences are SGHDT and YYEEEE. This sequence joins TRBV5-6 and TRBJ2-5, with 7 positions matching TRBD2. Input material: peripheral blood. The clonotype was recovered from a human donor with COVID-19, enrolled during active disease. The donor label of this sample is uncertain. Here the CDR3 reads CASSLKAGMETQYF. The CDR3 region has the DNA TGTGCCAGCAGCTTGAAAGCGGGAATGGAGACCCAGTACTTC.